This is a list of T cell receptor beta chains from one sample in a study of cytomegalovirus exposure and HLA in healthy donors. Profiling relied on immunoSEQ multiplex PCR, and the TCRdb table lists in-frame clones only, not all of them. The sample lists around 45,000 clones; 51% were seen once. Sequenced material: PBMCs. These receptors originate from a man in his sixties in good health and CMV-seronegative. Each CDR3 is given with its conserved first and last residue. A D gene is named only where the DNA matches it firmly. Size tells how often a clone was seen (once, few, many) or the class of an expanded clone, and some rows leave it out.

- - TRBJ2-3 TRBV30 TGTGCCTGGAGTGTGACTGGGGATACGCAGTATTTT CAWSVTGDTQYF
TRBD1 few TRBJ1-4 TRBV4-3 TGCGCCAGCAGCCAAGATGCGGCAGGGGGCAGGGAAAAACTGTTTTTT CASSQDAAGGREKLFF
TRBD2 few TRBJ2-1 TRBV5-3 TGTGCCAGAAGCTCGACTAGCGATGAGCAGTTCTTC CARSSTSDEQFF
TRBD2 few TRBJ2-3 TRBV9 TGTGCCAGCAGCGTAGCCGATAGCGGGATTCGCACAGATACGCAGTATTTT CASSVADSGIRTDTQYF
- - TRBJ2-2 TRBV30 TGTGCCTGGAGACCAAGCCTGACCGGGGAGCTGTTTTTT CAWRPSLTGELFF
- few TRBJ1-2 TRBV7-9 TGTTCCAGCAGCTTTGGGGACACCTATGGCTACACCTTC CSSSFGDTYGYTF
TRBD1 - TRBJ2-7 TRBV7-8 TGTGCCAGCAGCCGCGGACAGGGGTACGAGCAGTACTTC CASSRGQGYEQYF
- few TRBJ1-2 TRBV7-9 TGTGCCAGCAGCCCTGGCCGGAGAACCAACTATGGCTACACCTTC CASSPGRRTNYGYTF
- few TRBJ2-5 TRBV7-6 TGTGCCAGCGATTCCACCGGAGGGATTGGGGAGACCCAGTACTTC CASDSTGGIGETQYF
TRBD1 - TRBJ2-2 TRBV25-1 TGTGCCAGCAAGGGACAGGGCGACACCGGGGAGCTGTTTTTT CASKGQGDTGELFF
- - TRBJ1-3 TRBV30 TGTGCCTGGAGTGCCCTCTCCGGAAACACCATATATTTT CAWSALSGNTIYF
TRBD2 - TRBJ2-7 TRBV7-2 TGTGCCAGCAGCTTAGAGCGGGATAAGGGTCTCGAGCAGTACTTC CASSLERDKGLEQYF
TRBD2 few TRBJ2-1 TRBV7-6 TGTGCCAGCAGTCGTACTAGCGGGCTGTCCAATGAGCAGTTCTTC CASSRTSGLSNEQFF
TRBD1 - TRBJ1-5 TRBV28 TGTGCCAGCAGTCGACAGGGGGCCTCGGGTCAGCCCCAGCATTTT CASSRQGASGQPQHF
- - TRBJ2-1 TRBV11-2 TGTGCCAGCAGCTTAGCGAGGAGAACTCACAATGAGCAGTTCTTC CASSLARRTHNEQFF
- - TRBJ2-1 TRBV6-5 TGTGCCAGCAGTTACAGGCGGTTCGACTCCTACAATGAGCAGTTCTTC CASSYRRFDSYNEQFF
- - TRBJ2-2 TRBV5-6 TGTGCCAGCAGCTCCTGGGGGCCGAAGAGCGGGGAGCTGTTTTTT CASSSWGPKSGELFF
TRBD2 - TRBJ2-7 TRBV7-2 TGTGCCAGCAGCTCAGACGGGGGGTCCTACGAGCAGTACTTC CASSSDGGSYEQYF
TRBD1 few TRBJ1-4 TRBV29-1 TGCAGCGCCGGGACAGGGAATGAAAAACTGTTTTTT CSAGTGNEKLFF
- - TRBJ2-1 TRBV5-4 TGTGCCAGCAGCTTGGATTCTAACAATGAGCAGTTCTTC CASSLDSNNEQFF
- - TRBJ1-2 TRBV4-1 TGCGCCAGCAGCCAACCGACAGGTTCTAACTATGGCTACACCTTC CASSQPTGSNYGYTF
- - TRBJ1-4 TRBV10-2 TGCGCCAGCAGTGGAGGGGACACCGAAAAACTGTTTTTT CASSGGDTEKLFF
- - TRBJ1-1 TRBV5-6 TGTGCCAGCAGCTTTCCGGACACTGAAGCTTTCTTT CASSFPDTEAFF
- - TRBJ1-2 TRBV5-8 TGTGCCAGCAGCTTGATGGCAGACTATGGCTACACCTTC CASSLMADYGYTF
TRBD1 few TRBJ1-5 TRBV19 TGTGCCAGTAGTTCCGCGGGACAGATCAATCAGCCCCAGCATTTT CASSSAGQINQPQHF
TRBD1 few TRBJ2-7 TRBV27 TGTGCCAGCAGTTTACGGCTAACAGGGGGCGAGCAGTACTTC CASSLRLTGGEQYF
- - TRBJ2-5 TRBV30 TGTGCCTGGAGTGTTGCGGAGACCCAGTACTTC CAWSVAETQYF
- - TRBJ1-6 TRBV30 TGTGCCCGCTCGACGGGTTATAATTCACCCCTCCACTTT CARSTGYNSPLHF
- few TRBJ1-4 TRBV6-1 TGTGCCAGCAGTGAAGGGACTTCTAGTGAAAAACTGTTTTTT CASSEGTSSEKLFF
TRBD2 - TRBJ2-1 TRBV11-3 TGTGCCAGCAGCCCGACTAGCGGGAGTAACAATGAGCAGTTCTTC CASSPTSGSNNEQFF
TRBD1 - TRBJ1-1 TRBV28 TGTGCCAGCAGTTGGCTGACAGGGGTAGACACTGAAGCTTTCTTT CASSWLTGVDTEAFF
- - TRBJ2-2 TRBV7-9 TGTGCCAGCAGCTCCAACACCGGGAAGCTGTTTTTT CASSSNTGKLFF
- - TRBJ1-1 TRBV7-9 TGTGCCAGCAGCTCGGATAGGGGCAGGGGCGAGGACACTGAAGCTTTCTTT CASSSDRGRGEDTEAFF
- few TRBJ2-4 TRBV5-1 TGCGCCAGCAGCTTGGACGGGATGGAAAACATTCAGTACTTC CASSLDGMENIQYF
TRBD1 - TRBJ1-2 TRBV2 TGTGCCAGCAGTACAGGGGAGGACTATGGCTACACCTTC CASSTGEDYGYTF
TRBD1 - TRBJ2-5 TRBV14 TGTGCCAGCAGCCAACTCAGGGGGCTTAGAGAGACCCAGTACTTC CASSQLRGLRETQYF
- - TRBJ2-7 TRBV5-4 TGTGCCAGCGGCGGGGCTAGGGGCGAGCAGTACTTC CASGGARGEQYF
TRBD2 few TRBJ2-2 TRBV30 TGTGCCTGGCGGACTAGCGGGAATTTGGACACCGGGGAGCTGTTTTTT CAWRTSGNLDTGELFF
- - TRBJ2-3 TRBV9 TGTGCCAGCAGCGTAGCGGGAACCACAGATACGCAGTATTTT CASSVAGTTDTQYF
- few TRBJ2-2 TRBV6-5 TGTGCCAGCACAGAAGAGGAAACCGGGGAGCTGTTTTTT CASTEEETGELFF
TRBD1 few TRBJ1-2 TRBV7-2 TGTGCCAGCAGCTCAGGGGGGCGAGTTAACTATGGCTACACCTTC CASSSGGRVNYGYTF
TRBD1 few TRBJ2-1 TRBV11-1 TGTGCCAGCAGCCTCTTGGGACAGGGGGACCGCTACAATGAGCAGTTCTTC CASSLLGQGDRYNEQFF
- - TRBJ1-5 TRBV27 TGTGACGCGAAGAATCAGCCCCAGCATTTT CDAKNQPQHF
- - TRBJ1-1 TRBV5-1 TGCGCCAGCAGCTTAGGGGCAGCGGGAGGCACTGAAGCTTTCTTT CASSLGAAGGTEAFF
TRBD2 - TRBJ2-7 TRBV7-2 TGTGCCAGCAGCTTAGGGACTAGCTCTTACGAGCAGTACTTC CASSLGTSSYEQYF
- - TRBJ1-4 TRBV23-1 TGCGCCAGCAGGCTAACAGATAAAGCAACTAATGAAAAACTGTTTTTT CASRLTDKATNEKLFF
TRBD1 few TRBJ1-2 TRBV7-9 TGTGCCAGCAGCCTGGACAGGGGTGGCTACACCTTC CASSLDRGGYTF
- - TRBJ1-5 TRBV2 TGTGCCAGCACGTACAGGGTAACCGATCAGCCCCAGCATTTT CASTYRVTDQPQHF
- - TRBJ1-2 TRBV13 TGTGCCAGCAGCTTAGAGCGCTATGGCTACACCTTC CASSLERYGYTF
- - TRBJ1-5 TRBV30 TGTGCCTGGAGTGACCTCCTCGACTTCAATCAGCCCCAGCATTTT CAWSDLLDFNQPQHF
TRBD1 - TRBJ1-4 TRBV5-4 TGTGCCAGCAGCTTACAGGGGGCTGGGGAAAAACTGTTTTTT CASSLQGAGEKLFF